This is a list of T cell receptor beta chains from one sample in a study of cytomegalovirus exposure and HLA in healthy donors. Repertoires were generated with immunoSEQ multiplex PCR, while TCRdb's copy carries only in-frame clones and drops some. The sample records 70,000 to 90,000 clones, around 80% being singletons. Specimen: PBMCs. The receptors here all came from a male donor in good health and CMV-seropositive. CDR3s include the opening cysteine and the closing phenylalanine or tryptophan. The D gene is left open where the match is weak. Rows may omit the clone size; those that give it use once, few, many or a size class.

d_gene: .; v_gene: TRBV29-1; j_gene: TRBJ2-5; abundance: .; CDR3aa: CSVAGRLQETQYF; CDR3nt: TGCAGCGTGGCGGGACGGCTCCAAGAGACCCAGTACTTC
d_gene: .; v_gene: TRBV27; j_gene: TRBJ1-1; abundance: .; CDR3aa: CASSGLTGNTEAFF; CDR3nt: TGTGCCAGCAGTGGCCTGACGGGGAACACTGAAGCTTTCTTT
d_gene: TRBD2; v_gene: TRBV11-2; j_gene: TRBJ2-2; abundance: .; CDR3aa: CASSLGPASGANTGELFF; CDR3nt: TGTGCCAGCAGCTTAGGGCCAGCTAGCGGGGCGAACACCGGGGAGCTGTTTTTT
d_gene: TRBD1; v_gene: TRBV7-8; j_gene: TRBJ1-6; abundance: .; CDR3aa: CASSLAPRGRLSSYNSPLHF; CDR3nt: TGTGCCAGCAGCTTAGCTCCTAGGGGGCGGCTGAGCTCCTATAATTCACCCCTCCACTTT
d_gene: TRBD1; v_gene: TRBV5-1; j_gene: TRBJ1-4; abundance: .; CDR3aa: CASSLDSGGQEKLFF; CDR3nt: TGCGCCAGCAGCTTGGACTCAGGGGGCCAAGAAAAACTGTTTTTT
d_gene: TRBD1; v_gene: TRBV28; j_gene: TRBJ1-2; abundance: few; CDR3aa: CASSFPPGTGGLANYGYTF; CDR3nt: TGTGCCAGCAGCTTCCCCCCCGGGACAGGGGGCTTAGCTAACTATGGCTACACCTTC
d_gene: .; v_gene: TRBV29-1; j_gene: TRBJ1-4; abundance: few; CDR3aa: CSVAKRARVNEKLFF; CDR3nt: TGCAGCGTTGCGAAGCGAGCGAGGGTTAATGAAAAACTGTTTTTT
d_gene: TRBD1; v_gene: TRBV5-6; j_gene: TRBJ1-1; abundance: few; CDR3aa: CASSWGDRAYTEAFF; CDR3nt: TGTGCCAGCAGCTGGGGGGACAGGGCTTACACTGAAGCTTTCTTT
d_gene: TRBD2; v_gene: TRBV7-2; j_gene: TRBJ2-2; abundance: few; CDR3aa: CASSGGLAGGFRELFF; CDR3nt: TGTGCCAGCAGCGGGGGACTAGCGGGGGGGTTCCGGGAGCTGTTTTTT
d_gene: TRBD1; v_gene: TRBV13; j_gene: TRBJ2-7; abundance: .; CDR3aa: CASSYPGQGRYEQYF; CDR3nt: TGTGCCAGCAGCTATCCGGGACAGGGGCGCTACGAGCAGTACTTC
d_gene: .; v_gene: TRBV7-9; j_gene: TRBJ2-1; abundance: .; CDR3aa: CASSLGDQGLSRYEQFF; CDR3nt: TGTGCCAGCAGCTTAGGAGACCAGGGACTCAGTAGATATGAGCAGTTCTTC
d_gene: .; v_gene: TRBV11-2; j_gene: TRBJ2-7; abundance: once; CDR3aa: CASSLDNSYEQYF; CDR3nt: TGTGCCAGCAGCTTAGACAACTCCTACGAGCAGTACTTC
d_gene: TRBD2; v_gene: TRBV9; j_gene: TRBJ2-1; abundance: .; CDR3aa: CASSVDSGTYNEQFF; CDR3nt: TGTGCCAGCAGCGTAGATAGCGGGACCTACAATGAGCAGTTCTTC
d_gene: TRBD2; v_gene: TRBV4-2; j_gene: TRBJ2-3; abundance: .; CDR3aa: CASSQGGLAGARDTQYF; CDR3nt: TGTGCCAGCAGCCAGGGGGGGCTAGCGGGGGCTCGGGATACGCAGTATTTT